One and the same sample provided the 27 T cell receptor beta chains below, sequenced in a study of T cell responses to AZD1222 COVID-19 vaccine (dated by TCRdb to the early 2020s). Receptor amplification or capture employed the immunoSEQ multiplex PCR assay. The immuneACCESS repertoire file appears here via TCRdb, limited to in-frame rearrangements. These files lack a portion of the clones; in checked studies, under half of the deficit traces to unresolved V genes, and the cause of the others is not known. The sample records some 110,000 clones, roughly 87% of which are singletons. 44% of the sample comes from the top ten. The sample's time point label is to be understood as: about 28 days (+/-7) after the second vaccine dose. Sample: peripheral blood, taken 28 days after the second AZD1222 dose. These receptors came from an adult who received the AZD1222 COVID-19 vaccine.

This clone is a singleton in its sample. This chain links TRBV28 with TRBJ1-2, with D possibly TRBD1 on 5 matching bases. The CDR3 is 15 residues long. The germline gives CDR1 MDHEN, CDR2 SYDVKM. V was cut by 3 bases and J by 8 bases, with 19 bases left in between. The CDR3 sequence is CASSLDPGLMDGYTF. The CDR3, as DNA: TGTGCCAGCAGTTTGGACCCGGGGCTCATGGACGGCTACACCTTC.

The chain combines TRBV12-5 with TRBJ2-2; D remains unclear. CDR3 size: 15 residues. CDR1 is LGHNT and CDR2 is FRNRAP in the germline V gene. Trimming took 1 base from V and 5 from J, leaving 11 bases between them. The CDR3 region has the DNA TGTGCTAGTGGTTTGGACGCTCAAAGGACCGGGGAGCTGTTTTTT. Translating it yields CASGLDAQRTGELFF.

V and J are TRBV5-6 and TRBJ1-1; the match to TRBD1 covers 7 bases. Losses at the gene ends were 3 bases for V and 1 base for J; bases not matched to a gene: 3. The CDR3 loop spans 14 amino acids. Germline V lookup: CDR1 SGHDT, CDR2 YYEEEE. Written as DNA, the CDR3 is TGTGCCAGCAGCTCGGGACAGCCGAACACTGAAGCTTTCTTT. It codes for CASSSGQPNTEAFF.

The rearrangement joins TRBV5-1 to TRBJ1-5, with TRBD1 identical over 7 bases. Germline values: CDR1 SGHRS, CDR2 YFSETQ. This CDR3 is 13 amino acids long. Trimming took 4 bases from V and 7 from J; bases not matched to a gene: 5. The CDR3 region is CASSPLGGQPQHF. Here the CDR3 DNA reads TGCGCCAGCAGCCCCTTAGGGGGCCAGCCCCAGCATTTT.

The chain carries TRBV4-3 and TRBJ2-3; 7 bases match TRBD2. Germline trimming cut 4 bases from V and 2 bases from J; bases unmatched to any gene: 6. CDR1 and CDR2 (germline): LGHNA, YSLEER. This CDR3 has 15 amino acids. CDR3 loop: CASSPTGGFTDTQYF. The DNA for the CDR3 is TGCGCCAGCAGCCCGACGGGAGGTTTCACAGATACGCAGTATTTT.

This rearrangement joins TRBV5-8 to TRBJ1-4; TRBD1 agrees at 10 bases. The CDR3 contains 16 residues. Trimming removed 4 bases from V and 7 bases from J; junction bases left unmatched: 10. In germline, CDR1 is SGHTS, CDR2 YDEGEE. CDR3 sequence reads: CASSGGQGSVGEKLFF. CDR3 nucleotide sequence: TGTGCCAGCAGCGGGGGACAGGGGAGTGTAGGTGAAAAACTGTTTTTT. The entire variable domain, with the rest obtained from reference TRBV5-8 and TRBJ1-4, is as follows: EAGVTQSPTHLIKTRGQQATLRCSPISGHTSVYWYQQALGLGLQFLLWYDEGEERNRGNFPPRFSGRQFPNYSSELNVNALELEDSALYLCASSGGQGSVGEKLFFGSGTQLSVL.

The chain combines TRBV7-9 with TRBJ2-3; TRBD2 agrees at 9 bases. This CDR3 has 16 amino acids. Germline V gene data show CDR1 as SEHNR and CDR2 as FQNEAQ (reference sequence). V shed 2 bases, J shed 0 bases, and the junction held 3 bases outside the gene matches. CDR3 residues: CASSLIAGASTDTQYF. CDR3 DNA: TGTGCCAGCAGCTTAATAGCGGGAGCTAGCACAGATACGCAGTATTTT.

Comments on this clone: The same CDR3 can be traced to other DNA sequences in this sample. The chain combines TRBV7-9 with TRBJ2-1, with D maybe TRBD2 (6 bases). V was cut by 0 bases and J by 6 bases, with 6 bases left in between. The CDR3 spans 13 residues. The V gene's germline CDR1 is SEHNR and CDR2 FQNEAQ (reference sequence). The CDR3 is CASSLAGGNEQFF. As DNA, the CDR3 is TGTGCCAGCAGCTTAGCGGGGGGCAATGAGCAGTTCTTC.

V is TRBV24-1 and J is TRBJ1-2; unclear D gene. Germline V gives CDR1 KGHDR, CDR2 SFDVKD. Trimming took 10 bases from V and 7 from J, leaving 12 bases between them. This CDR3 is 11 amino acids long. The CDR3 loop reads CATSYMGGYTF. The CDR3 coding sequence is TGTGCCACGAGTTATATGGGTGGCTACACCTTC.

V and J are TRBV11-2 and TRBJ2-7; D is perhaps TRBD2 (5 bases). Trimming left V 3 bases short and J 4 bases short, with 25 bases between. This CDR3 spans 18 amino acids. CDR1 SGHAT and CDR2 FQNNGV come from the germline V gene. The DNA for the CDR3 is TGTGCCAGCAGCTTTAGCCTATCGGGGATGGGTTTTTCTTACGAGCAGTACTTC. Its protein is CASSFSLSGMGFSYEQYF. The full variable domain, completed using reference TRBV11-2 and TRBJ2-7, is EAGVAQSPRYKIIEKRQSVAFWCNPISGHATLYWYQQILGQGPKLLIQFQNNGVVDDSQLPKDRFSAERLKGVDSTLKIQPAKLEDSAVYLCASSFSLSGMGFSYEQYFGPGTRLTVT.

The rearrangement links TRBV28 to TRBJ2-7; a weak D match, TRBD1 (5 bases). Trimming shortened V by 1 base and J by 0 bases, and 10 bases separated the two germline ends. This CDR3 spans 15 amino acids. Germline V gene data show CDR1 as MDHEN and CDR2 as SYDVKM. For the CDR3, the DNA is TGTGCCAGCAGTTTATCAGGGTATTCCTCCTACGAGCAGTACTTC. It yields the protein CASSLSGYSSYEQYF.

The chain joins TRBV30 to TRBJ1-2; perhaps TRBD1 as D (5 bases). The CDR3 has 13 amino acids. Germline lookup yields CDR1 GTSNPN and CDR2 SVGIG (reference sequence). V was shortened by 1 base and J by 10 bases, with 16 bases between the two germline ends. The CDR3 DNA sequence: TGTGCCTGGAGTGGGAGGGACGGGACGCCCTACACCTTC. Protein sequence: CAWSGRDGTPYTF.

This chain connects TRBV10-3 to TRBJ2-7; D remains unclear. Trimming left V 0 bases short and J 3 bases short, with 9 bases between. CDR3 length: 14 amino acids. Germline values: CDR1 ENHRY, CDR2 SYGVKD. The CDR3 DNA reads TGTGCCATCAGTGAGTCGACGAATTTCTACGAGCAGTACTTC. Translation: CAISESTNFYEQYF.

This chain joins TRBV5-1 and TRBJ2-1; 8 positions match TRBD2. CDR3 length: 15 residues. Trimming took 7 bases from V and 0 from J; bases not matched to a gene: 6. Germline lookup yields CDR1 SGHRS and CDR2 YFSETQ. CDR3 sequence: CASGLAGSSYNEQFF. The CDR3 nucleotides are TGCGCCAGCGGCCTAGCGGGTTCCTCCTACAATGAGCAGTTCTTC.

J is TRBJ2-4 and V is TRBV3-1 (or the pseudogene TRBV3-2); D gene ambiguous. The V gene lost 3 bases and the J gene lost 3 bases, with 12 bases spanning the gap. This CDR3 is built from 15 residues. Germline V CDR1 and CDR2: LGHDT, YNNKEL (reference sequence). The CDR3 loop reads CASSHSGPLKNIQYF. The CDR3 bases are TGTGCCAGCAGCCATTCGGGCCCCCTCAAAAACATTCAGTACTTC.

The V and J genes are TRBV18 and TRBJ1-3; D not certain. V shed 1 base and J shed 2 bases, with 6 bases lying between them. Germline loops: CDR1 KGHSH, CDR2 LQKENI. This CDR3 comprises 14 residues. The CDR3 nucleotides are TGTGCCAGCTCACCACAACCCCCTGGAAACACCATATATTTT. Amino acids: CASSPQPPGNTIYF.

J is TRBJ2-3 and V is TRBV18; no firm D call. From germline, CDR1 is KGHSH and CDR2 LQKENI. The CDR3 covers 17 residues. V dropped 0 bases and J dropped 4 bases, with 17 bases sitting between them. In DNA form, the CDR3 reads TGTGCCAGCTCACCACCTCGGTCGCAGACCCCGGCAGATACGCAGTATTTT. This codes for CASSPPRSQTPADTQYF.

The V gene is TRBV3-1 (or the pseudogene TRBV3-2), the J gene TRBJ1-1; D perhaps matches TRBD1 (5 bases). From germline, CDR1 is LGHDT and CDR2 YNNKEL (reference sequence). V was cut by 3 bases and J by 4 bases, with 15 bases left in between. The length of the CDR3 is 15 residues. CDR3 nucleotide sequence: TGTGCCAGCAGCCAGGGGCCTTTTGGTTTCACTGAAGCTTTCTTT. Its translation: CASSQGPFGFTEAFF.

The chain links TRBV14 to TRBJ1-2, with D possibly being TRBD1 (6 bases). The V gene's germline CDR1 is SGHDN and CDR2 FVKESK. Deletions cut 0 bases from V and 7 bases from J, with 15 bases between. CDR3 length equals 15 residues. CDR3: CASSQDAGALRGYTF. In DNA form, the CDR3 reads TGTGCCAGCAGCCAAGATGCGGGGGCCTTACGTGGCTACACCTTC.

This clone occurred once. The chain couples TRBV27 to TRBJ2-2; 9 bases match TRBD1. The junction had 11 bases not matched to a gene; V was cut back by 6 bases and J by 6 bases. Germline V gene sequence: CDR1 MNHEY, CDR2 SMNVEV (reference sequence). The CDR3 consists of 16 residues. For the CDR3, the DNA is TGTGCCAGCAGCCGTATGACAGGGGGTAGATCCGGGGAGCTGTTTTTT. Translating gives CASSRMTGGRSGELFF.

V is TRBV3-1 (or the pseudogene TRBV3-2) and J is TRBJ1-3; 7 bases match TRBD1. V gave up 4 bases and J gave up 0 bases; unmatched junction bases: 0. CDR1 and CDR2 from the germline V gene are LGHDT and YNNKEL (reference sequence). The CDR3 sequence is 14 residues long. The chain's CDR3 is CASSRTGSGNTIYF. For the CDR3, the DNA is TGTGCCAGCAGCCGGACAGGCTCTGGAAACACCATATATTTT.

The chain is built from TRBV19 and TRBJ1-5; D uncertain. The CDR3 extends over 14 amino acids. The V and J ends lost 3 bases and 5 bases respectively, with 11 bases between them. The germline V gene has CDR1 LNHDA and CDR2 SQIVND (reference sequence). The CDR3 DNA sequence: TGTGCCAGTAGTATTGCGTCAGATGATCAGCCCCAGCATTTT. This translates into CASSIASDDQPQHF.

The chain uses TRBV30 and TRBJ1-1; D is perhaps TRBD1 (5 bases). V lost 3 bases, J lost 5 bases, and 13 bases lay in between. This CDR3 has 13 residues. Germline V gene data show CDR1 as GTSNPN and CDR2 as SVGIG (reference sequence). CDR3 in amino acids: CAWSRGWVTEAFF. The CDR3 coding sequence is TGTGCCTGGAGCCGGGGCTGGGTGACTGAAGCTTTCTTT. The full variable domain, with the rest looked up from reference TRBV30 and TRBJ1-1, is SQTIHQWPATLVQPVGSPLSLECTVEGTSNPNLYWYRQAAGRGLQLLFYSVGIGQISSEVPQNLSASRPQDRQFILSSKKLLLSDSGFYLCAWSRGWVTEAFFGQGTRLTVV.

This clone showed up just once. The CDR3 region is CASGLSGSGGYNEQFF. DNA of the CDR3: TGTGCTAGTGGCCTTTCGGGGAGCGGGGGCTACAATGAGCAGTTCTTC. This chain joins TRBV12-5 and TRBJ2-1, with 8 bases that match TRBD2. The CDR3 totals 16 residues. Germline trimming cut 6 bases from V and 3 bases from J; bases unmatched to any gene: 10. Germline CDR1 reads LGHNT; CDR2 reads FRNRAP.

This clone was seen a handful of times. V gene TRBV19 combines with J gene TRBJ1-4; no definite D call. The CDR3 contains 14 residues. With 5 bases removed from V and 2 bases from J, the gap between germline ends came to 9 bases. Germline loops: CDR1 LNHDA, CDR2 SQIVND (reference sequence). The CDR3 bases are TGTGCCAGTAGTGCGACGAGTACTAATGAAAAACTGTTTTTT. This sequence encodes CASSATSTNEKLFF.

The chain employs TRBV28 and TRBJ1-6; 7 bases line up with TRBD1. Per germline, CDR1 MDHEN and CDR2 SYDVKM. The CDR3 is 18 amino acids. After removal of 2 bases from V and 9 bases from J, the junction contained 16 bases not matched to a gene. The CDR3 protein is CASSLKAWGQGVGSPLHF. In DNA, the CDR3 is TGTGCCAGCAGTTTAAAGGCTTGGGGGCAGGGGGTTGGTTCACCCCTCCACTTT.

The CDR3 region is CASSPGASFYNEQFF. CDR3 DNA: TGTGCCAGCAGCCCCGGGGCCAGTTTTTACAATGAGCAGTTCTTC. J is TRBJ2-1 and V is TRBV28, with D perhaps assigned TRBD1 or TRBD2 (5 bases each). CDR1 and CDR2 (germline): MDHEN, SYDVKM. Trimming removed 6 bases from V and 4 bases from J, with 16 bases in between. CDR3 length equals 15 residues. The variable domain in full, with the rest retrieved from reference TRBV28 and TRBJ2-1, is DVKVTQSSRYLVKRTGEKVFLECVQDMDHENMFWYRQDPGLGLRLIYFSYDVKMKEKGDIPEGYSVSREKKERFSLILESASTNQTSMYLCASSPGASFYNEQFFGPGTRLTVL.